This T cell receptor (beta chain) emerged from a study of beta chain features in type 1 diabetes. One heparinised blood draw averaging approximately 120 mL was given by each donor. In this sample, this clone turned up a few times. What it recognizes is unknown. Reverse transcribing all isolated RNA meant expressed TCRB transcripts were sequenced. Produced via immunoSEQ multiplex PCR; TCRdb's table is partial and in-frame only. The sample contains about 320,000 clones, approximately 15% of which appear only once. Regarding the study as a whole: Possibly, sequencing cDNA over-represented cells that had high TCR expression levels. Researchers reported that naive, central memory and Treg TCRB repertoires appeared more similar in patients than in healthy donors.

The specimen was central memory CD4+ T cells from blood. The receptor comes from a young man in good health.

The chain's CDR3 is CASTSTGMGGDEQYF. In DNA, the CDR3 is TGTGCCAGCACCTCCACCGGAATGGGGGGGGACGAGCAGTACTTC. The chain has TRBV7-9 and TRBJ2-7; TRBD2 aligns across 7 bases. This CDR3 region has 15 residues. V lost 7 bases to trimming and J lost 5 bases; unmatched junction nucleotides: 14. Looked up from germline, CDR1 is SEHNR and CDR2 is FQNEAQ (reference sequence).